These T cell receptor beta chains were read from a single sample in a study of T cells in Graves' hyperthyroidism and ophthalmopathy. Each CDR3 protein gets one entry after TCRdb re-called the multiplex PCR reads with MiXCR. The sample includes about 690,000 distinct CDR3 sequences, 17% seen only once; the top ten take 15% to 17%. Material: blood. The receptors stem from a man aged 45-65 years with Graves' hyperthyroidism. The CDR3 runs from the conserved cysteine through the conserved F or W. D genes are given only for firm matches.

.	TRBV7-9	CAGSFDSTYEQYF
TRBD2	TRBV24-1	CATSDPGTSGGRSSYNEQFF
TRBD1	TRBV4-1	CASSQVRGKGHEQYF
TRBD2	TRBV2	CASRGTSGCYNEQFF
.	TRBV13	CASSGGTVNQPQHF
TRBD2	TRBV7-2	CASSLGLAGVYGETQYF
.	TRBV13	CASSSRPANEKLFF
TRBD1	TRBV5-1	CASSYREGAKTEAFF
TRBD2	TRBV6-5	CASSYSFSGWMSEQFF
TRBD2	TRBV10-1	CASSESGSGSAQYF
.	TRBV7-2	CASSLNWDSGNTIYF
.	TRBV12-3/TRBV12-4	CASRPGLALYNEQFF
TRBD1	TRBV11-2	CASSRETGGDGYTF
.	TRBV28	CASSFWQGSTNEKLFF
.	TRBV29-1	CSGGTTNTGELFF
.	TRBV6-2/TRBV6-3	CASDSSSYEQYF
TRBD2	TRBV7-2	CASSKAAGEGEQFF